Below, 16 T cell receptor beta chains from the same sample are listed, as sequenced in a study of cytomegalovirus exposure and HLA in healthy donors. The PCR ran on 60 Vbeta and 13 Jbeta primers. The repertoire was sequenced with immunoSEQ multiplex PCR; TCRdb's copy has only in-frame clones and lacks some. This repertoire shows around 140,000 clones, 75% to 85% found once; its top ten account for more than 1.1%. Sequenced material: PBMCs. These TCRs come from a woman aged 40 to 50 in good health and CMV-seronegative.

The count of this clone is one. The chain is built from TRBV29-1 and TRBJ1-3, with D possibly TRBD1 on 5 matching bases. V lost 8 bases and J lost 0, with 17 bases in between. Germline CDR1 SQVTM, CDR2 ANQGSEA. This CDR3 comprises 15 residues. The CDR3 region has the DNA TGCAGCCGCAATGCAGGGAACCGCTCTGGAAACACCATATATTTT. Protein: CSRNAGNRSGNTIYF.

Points on this clone: A read error may produce the germline difference seen at one junction end. The rearrangement uses TRBV6-5 and TRBJ2-7, with D possibly being TRBD2 (5 bases). The CDR3 contains 15 residues. CDR1 is MNHEY, CDR2 SVGAGI, per germline. DNA of the CDR3: TGTGCCAGCAGTTCTAGAGCTTCCGGGATGCCTCCCGGGAACTTC. Translation: CASSSRASGMPPGNF.

The chain employs TRBV6-1 and TRBJ2-5, with D unresolved. CDR1 is MNHNS and CDR2 is SASEGT in the germline V gene. This CDR3 has 13 residues. V was shortened by 3 bases and J by 2 bases, with 7 bases between the two germline ends. CDR3 residues: CASSEGWQETQYF. The CDR3 region has the DNA TGTGCCAGCAGTGAGGGCTGGCAAGAGACCCAGTACTTC.

The chain joins TRBV5-5 to TRBJ2-7, with D possibly TRBD2 on 6 matching bases. The CDR3 sequence is 14 residues long. Germline assignment: CDR1 SGHKS and CDR2 YYEKEE (reference sequence). Trimming pared 0 bases from V and 3 bases from J, leaving 10 bases between. CDR3 in DNA: TGTGCCAGCAGCTTGGAGTGGACTAACTACGAGCAGTACTTC. Its protein product is CASSLEWTNYEQYF.

The CDR3 sequence is CASGGQPQHF. DNA for the CDR3: TGTGCCAGCGGGGGCCAGCCCCAGCATTTT. The chain is built from TRBV28 and TRBJ1-5, with a tentative D call TRBD1 (6 bases). The CDR3 length is 10 residues. Trimming cost V 8 bases and J 7 bases, with 6 bases left between them. Germline-derived CDR1 and CDR2 are MDHEN and SYDVKM.

The chain combines TRBV4-1 with TRBJ1-6, with 7 positions matching TRBD1. The CDR3 is 15 residues long. V gave up 0 bases and J gave up 8 bases; unmatched junction bases: 4. Germline assignment: CDR1 MGHRA and CDR2 YSYEKL. This CDR3 is CASSQDRGRDSPLHF. CDR3 sequence (DNA): TGCGCCAGCAGCCAAGATAGGGGGCGGGATTCACCCCTCCACTTT.

The table lists this clone with a count of one. The V and J genes are TRBV27 and TRBJ2-7; 7 bases fit TRBD2. The germline V gene encodes CDR1 MNHEY and CDR2 SMNVEV (reference sequence). CDR3 length equals 13 residues. Trimming removed 5 bases from V and 5 bases from J; junction bases left unmatched: 6. The chain's CDR3 is CASSPRGEHEQYF. The DNA of the CDR3 is TGTGCCAGCAGTCCTCGGGGGGAGCACGAGCAGTACTTC.

The J gene is TRBJ1-4, the V gene TRBV10-3; 9 positions agree with TRBD1. V shed 4 bases, J shed 7 bases, and the junction held 7 bases outside the gene matches. Germline CDR1 reads ENHRY; CDR2 reads SYGVKD. The CDR3 sequence is 15 residues long. Here the CDR3 DNA reads TGTGCCATCAGTGGTGGACAGGGGAGGGGTGAAAAACTGTTTTTT. Translated: CAISGGQGRGEKLFF.

The rearrangement links TRBV7-6 to TRBJ1-2; perhaps TRBD1 as D (5 bases). This CDR3 has 15 amino acids. Deletions cut 5 bases from V and 6 bases from J, with 19 bases between. Germline assignment: CDR1 SGHVS and CDR2 FNYEAQ. CDR3 loop: CASSPLAGGEDGYTF. The CDR3 coding sequence is TGTGCCAGCAGCCCGCTCGCTGGAGGGGAGGATGGCTACACCTTC. Full variable domain (remainder filled in from reference TRBV7-6 and TRBJ1-2): GAGVSQSPRYKVTKRGQDVALRCDPISGHVSLYWYRQALGQGPEFLTYFNYEAQQDKSGLPNDRFSAERPEGSISTLTIQRTEQRDSAMYRCASSPLAGGEDGYTFGSGTRLTVV.

This chain joins TRBV7-2 and TRBJ2-6, with 7 bases identical to TRBD2. The V gene end was trimmed by 6 bases and the J gene end by 0 bases; junction bases not matched to a gene: 5. CDR1 SGHTA and CDR2 FQGNSA come from the germline V gene. CDR3 length: 16 residues. CDR3 loop: CASSSRTSSGANVLTF. The CDR3 DNA is TGTGCCAGCAGTTCTAGGACTAGCTCTGGGGCCAACGTCCTGACTTTC.

The sample holds a few counts of this clone. The chain couples TRBV11-2 to TRBJ2-7; 10 nucleotides align to TRBD1. J was trimmed by 1 base and V by 5 bases; bases with no gene match: 8. Germline-derived CDR1 and CDR2 are SGHAT and FQNNGV. The CDR3 loop spans 16 amino acids. The CDR3: CASSEPGQGSSYEQYF. For the CDR3, the DNA is TGTGCCAGCAGCGAGCCGGGACAGGGGTCATCCTACGAGCAGTACTTC.

V usage is TRBV5-1 and J usage is TRBJ1-3; TRBD1 matches 9 bases. Germline trimming cut 2 bases from V and 2 bases from J; bases unmatched to any gene: 8. CDR1 and CDR2 from the germline V gene are SGHRS and YFSETQ. The CDR3 covers 17 residues. For the CDR3, the DNA is TGCGCCAGCAGCTTTCAGGCCGGACAGGGGACTGGAAACACCATATATTTT. Translated, it gives CASSFQAGQGTGNTIYF.

The chain is built from TRBV27 and TRBJ2-5; D is perhaps TRBD1 (6 bases). Trimming shortened V by 4 bases and J by 2 bases, and 17 bases separated the two germline ends. CDR1 and CDR2 (germline): MNHEY, SMNVEV (reference sequence). The CDR3 extends over 16 amino acids. As DNA, the CDR3 is TGTGCCAGCAGTTCGTGGGACATCGCACAACAAGAGACCCAGTACTTC. Its translation is CASSSWDIAQQETQYF.

This chain links TRBV5-5 with TRBJ1-1, with D possibly TRBD1 on 6 matching bases. CDR1 SGHKS and CDR2 YYEKEE come from the germline V gene (reference sequence). This CDR3 has 18 residues. V was shortened by 4 bases and J by 4 bases, with 26 bases between the two germline ends. Here the CDR3 DNA reads TGTGCCAGCAGCCGCACGACGGGTGGGAGAAGAGGGGGCACTGAAGCTTTCTTT. Its protein product is CASSRTTGGRRGGTEAFF.

The J gene is TRBJ2-2, the V gene TRBV7-9, with a weak D call TRBD1 (5 bases). There are 15 residues in the CDR3. Trimming cost V 5 bases and J 7 bases, with 17 bases left between them. The germline CDR1 and CDR2 sequences are SEHNR and FQNEAQ (reference sequence). CDR3 DNA sequence: TGTGCCAGCAGCCCAGCACAGGCAAGGGGCGGGGAGCTGTTTTTT. It yields the protein CASSPAQARGGELFF. Full variable domain (rest looked up from reference TRBV7-9 and TRBJ2-2): DTGVSQNPRHKITKRGQNVTFRCDPISEHNRLYWYRQTLGQGPEFLTYFQNEAQLEKSRLLSDRFSAERPKGSFSTLEIQRTEQGDSAMYLCASSPAQARGGELFFGEGSRLTVL.

The chain employs TRBV6-1 and TRBJ2-7; TRBD1 agrees at 7 bases. V trimming: 6 bases; J trimming: 6 bases; junction bases outside the gene matches: 11. CDR3 length: 14 residues. The germline gives CDR1 MNHNS, CDR2 SASEGT. CDR3 nucleotide sequence: TGTGCCAGCAGCCGAATACAACAGGGGCCCGAGCAGTACTTC. This encodes CASSRIQQGPEQYF.